This TCR beta chain appears in the sequencing data of a study of CD8 T cells in ankylosing spondylitis. Study-wide points: Apparently characteristic of ankylosing spondylitis blood was a TCR beta motif (fewer than ten highly homologous variants).

TCRdb re-derived calls from the 5' RACE reads in MiXCR, one entry per CDR3 protein. The sample holds 150,000 to 200,000 distinct CDR3 sequences, about 20% seen once. The CDR3 spans 14 residues. The germline V and J ends were trimmed by 6 bases and 7 bases, with 18 bases remaining between them. CDR1 is SGHVS, CDR2 FQNEAQ, per germline. This clonotype was seen ten or more times. Its antigen is currently unknown. The clonotype originates from a male donor aged 10 to 30 with ankylosing spondylitis or in good health (not recorded which). This rearrangement joins TRBV7-8 to TRBJ2-5; D may be TRBD2 (7 bases). Sequenced input: blood, either unsorted or a sorted T cell fraction (not recorded which). CDR3 coding DNA: TGTGCCAGCAGTCAACCACAGGGCGGGGGGACCCAGTACTTC. This translates into CASSQPQGGGTQYF.